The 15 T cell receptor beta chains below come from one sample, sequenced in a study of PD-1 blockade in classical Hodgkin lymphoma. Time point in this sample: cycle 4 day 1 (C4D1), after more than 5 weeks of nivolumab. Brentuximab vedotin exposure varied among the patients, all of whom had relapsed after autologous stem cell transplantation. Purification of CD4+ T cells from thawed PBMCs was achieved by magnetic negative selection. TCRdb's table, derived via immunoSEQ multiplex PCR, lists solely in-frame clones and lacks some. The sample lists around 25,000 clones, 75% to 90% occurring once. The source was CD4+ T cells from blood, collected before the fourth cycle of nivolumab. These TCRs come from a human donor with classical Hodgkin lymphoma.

DNA of the CDR3: TGTGCCAGTACTCCGGGACAGGCCTCCTACGAGCAGTACTTC. This gives the protein CASTPGQASYEQYF. V is TRBV19 and J is TRBJ2-7; TRBD1 matches 8 bases. The J segment lost 0 bases and the V segment lost 7 bases, leaving 5 bases of the junction unmatched. This CDR3 comprises 14 residues. Germline loops: CDR1 LNHDA, CDR2 SQIVND (reference sequence).

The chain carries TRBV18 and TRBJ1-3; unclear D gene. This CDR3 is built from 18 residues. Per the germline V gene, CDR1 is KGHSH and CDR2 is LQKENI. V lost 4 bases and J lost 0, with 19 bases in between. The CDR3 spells CASSLSSGGLSSGNTIYF. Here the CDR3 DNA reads TGTGCCAGCTCACTTAGTTCCGGCGGACTCAGCTCTGGAAACACCATATATTTT.

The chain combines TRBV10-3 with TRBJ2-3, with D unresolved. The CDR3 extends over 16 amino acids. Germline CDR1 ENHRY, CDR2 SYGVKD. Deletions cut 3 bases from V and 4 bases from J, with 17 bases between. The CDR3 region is CAISDLRADVPDTQYF. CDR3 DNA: TGTGCCATCAGTGATCTCCGGGCTGACGTCCCAGATACGCAGTATTTT.

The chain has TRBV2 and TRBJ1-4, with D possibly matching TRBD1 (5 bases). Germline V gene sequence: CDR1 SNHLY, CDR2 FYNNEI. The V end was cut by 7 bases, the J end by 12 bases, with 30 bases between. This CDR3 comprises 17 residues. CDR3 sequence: CASTLGAGRQPGNQLFF. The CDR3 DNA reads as TGTGCCAGCACCCTTGGGGCCGGGAGACAGCCCGGAAATCAACTGTTTTTT. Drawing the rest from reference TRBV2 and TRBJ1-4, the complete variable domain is EPEVTQTPSHQVTQMGQEVILRCVPISNHLYFYWYRQILGQKVEFLVSFYNNEISEKSEIFDDQFSVERPDGSNFTLKIRSTKLEDSAMYFCASTLGAGRQPGNQLFFGSGTQLSVL.

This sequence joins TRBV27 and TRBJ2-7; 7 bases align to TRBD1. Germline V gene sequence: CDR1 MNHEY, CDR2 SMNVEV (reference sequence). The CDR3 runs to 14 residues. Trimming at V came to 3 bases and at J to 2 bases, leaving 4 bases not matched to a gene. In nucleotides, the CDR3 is TGTGCCAGCAGTTTGGACAGGAATACCTACGAGCAGTACTTC. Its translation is CASSLDRNTYEQYF.

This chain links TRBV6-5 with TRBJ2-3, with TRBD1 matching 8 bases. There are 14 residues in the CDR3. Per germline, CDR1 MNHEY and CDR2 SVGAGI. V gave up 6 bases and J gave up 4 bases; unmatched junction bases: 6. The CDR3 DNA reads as TGTGCCAGCAGGCGACCAGGGGGCGCAGATACGCAGTATTTT. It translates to CASRRPGGADTQYF.

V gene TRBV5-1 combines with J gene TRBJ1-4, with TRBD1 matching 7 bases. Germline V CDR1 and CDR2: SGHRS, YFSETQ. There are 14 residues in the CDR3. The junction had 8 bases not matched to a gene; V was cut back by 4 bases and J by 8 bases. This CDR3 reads CASSVGQEREKLFF. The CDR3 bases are TGCGCCAGCAGCGTCGGACAGGAACGAGAAAAACTGTTTTTT.

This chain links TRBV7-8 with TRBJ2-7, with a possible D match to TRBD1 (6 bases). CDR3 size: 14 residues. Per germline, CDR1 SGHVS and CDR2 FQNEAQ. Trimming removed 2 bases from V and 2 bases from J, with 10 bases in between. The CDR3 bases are TGTGCCAGCAGCTTACTCCCAGGGGCCTACGAGCAGTACTTC. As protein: CASSLLPGAYEQYF.

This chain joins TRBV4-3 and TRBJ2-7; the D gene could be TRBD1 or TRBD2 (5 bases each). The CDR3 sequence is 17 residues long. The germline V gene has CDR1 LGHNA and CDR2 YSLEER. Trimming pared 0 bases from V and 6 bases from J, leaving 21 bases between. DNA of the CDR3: TGCGCCAGCAGCCAAGATCTGGGGACGATACTTCTTGCCGAGCAGTACTTC. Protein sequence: CASSQDLGTILLAEQYF.

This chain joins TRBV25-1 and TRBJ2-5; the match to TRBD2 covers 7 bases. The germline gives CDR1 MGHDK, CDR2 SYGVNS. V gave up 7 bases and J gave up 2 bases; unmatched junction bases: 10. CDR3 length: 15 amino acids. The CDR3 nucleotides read TGTGCCAGCACCCTGGGAGGGGCCACACAAGAGACCCAGTACTTC. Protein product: CASTLGGATQETQYF. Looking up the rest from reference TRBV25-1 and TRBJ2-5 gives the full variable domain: EADIYQTPRYLVIGTGKKITLECSQTMGHDKMYWYQQDPGMELHLIHYSYGVNSTEKGDLSSESTVSRIRTEHFPLTLESARPSHTSQYLCASTLGGATQETQYFGPGTRLLVL.

For the CDR3, the DNA is TGTGCCAGCGGCGAAACAGGGCTCTCTGGAAACACCATATATTTT. Its protein product is CASGETGLSGNTIYF. This chain joins TRBV7-6 and TRBJ1-3, with a weak D call TRBD1 (6 bases). V was shortened by 8 bases and J by 0 bases, with 14 bases between the two germline ends. The CDR3 length is 15 residues. CDR1 is SGHVS, CDR2 FNYEAQ, per germline. Using reference TRBV7-6 and TRBJ1-3 for the parts outside the CDR3, the full variable domain is GAGVSQSPRYKVTKRGQDVALRCDPISGHVSLYWYRQALGQGPEFLTYFNYEAQQDKSGLPNDRFSAERPEGSISTLTIQRTEQRDSAMYRCASGETGLSGNTIYFGEGSWLTVV.

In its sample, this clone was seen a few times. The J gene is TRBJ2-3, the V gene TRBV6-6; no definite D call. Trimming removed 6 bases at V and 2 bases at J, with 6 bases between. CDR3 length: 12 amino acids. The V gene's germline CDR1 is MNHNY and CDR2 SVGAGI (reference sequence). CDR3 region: CASRDNTDTQYF. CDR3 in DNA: TGTGCCAGCAGAGACAACACAGATACGCAGTATTTT.

CDR3 residues: CASSYSLNTGSAEAFF. The CDR3 coding sequence is TGTGCCAGCAGTTACTCCCTTAATACAGGGTCGGCTGAAGCTTTCTTT. This rearrangement joins TRBV6-5 to TRBJ1-1; perhaps TRBD1 as D (6 bases). Germline V gene data show CDR1 as MNHEY and CDR2 as SVGAGI. CDR3 length: 16 residues. Trimming stripped 0 bases from V and 6 bases from J, with 17 bases between.

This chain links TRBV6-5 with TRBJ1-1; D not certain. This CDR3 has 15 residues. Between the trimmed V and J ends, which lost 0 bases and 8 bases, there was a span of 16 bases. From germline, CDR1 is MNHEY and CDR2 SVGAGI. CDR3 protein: CASSYSFQWETEAFF. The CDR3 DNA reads TGTGCCAGCAGTTACTCGTTTCAATGGGAGACAGAAGCTTTCTTT.

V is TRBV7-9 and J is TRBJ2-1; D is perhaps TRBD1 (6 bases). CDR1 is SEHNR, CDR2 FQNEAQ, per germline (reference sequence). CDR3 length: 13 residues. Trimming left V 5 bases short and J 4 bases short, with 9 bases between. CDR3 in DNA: TGTGCCAGCAGCCAGGACAGTTACAATGAGCAGTTCTTC. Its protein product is CASSQDSYNEQFF.